These T cell receptor beta chains were read from a single sample in a study of OX40 agonist ivuxolimab in advanced cancers. Clones were sequenced by immunoSEQ multiplex PCR, and TCRdb holds only the in-frame ones, with some missing. The profile shows fewer than 100,000 clones, approximately 86% of them singletons. The sample consisted of CD4+ or CD8+ T cells sorted from blood, taken in a trial of the OX40 agonist ivuxolimab. The receptors were gathered from an adult with an advanced solid tumor such as melanoma, head and neck, liver or kidney cancer. Each CDR3 is given with its conserved first and last residue. Fields, in order: J gene, CDR3 length, V gene, D gene, clone size, CDR3 protein, CDR3 DNA. A D gene is named only where the DNA matches it firmly. Rows may omit the clone size; those that give it use once, few, many or a size class.

j_gene: TRBJ2-1; len: 15; v_gene: TRBV5-1; d_gene: .; abundance: .; CDR3aa: CASSLVRTESNEQFF; CDR3nt: TGCGCCAGCAGCTTGGTTCGGACGGAGAGCAATGAGCAGTTCTTC
j_gene: TRBJ1-2; len: 14; v_gene: TRBV2; d_gene: TRBD1; abundance: .; CDR3aa: CASSDRGQGDGYTF; CDR3nt: TGTGCCAGCAGTGACCGGGGACAGGGTGATGGCTACACCTTC
j_gene: TRBJ1-5; len: 15; v_gene: TRBV15; d_gene: .; abundance: once; CDR3aa: CATSASQGADQPQHF; CDR3nt: TGTGCCACCAGCGCCAGTCAGGGAGCGGATCAGCCCCAGCATTTT
j_gene: TRBJ2-7; len: 13; v_gene: TRBV6-1; d_gene: TRBD2; abundance: few; CDR3aa: CASSVGTNYEQYF; CDR3nt: TGTGCCAGCAGTGTTGGGACTAACTACGAGCAGTACTTC
j_gene: TRBJ2-7; len: 15; v_gene: TRBV10-1; d_gene: .; abundance: .; CDR3aa: CASSDGQGRSYEQYF; CDR3nt: TGCGCCAGCAGTGACGGGCAGGGACGGTCCTACGAGCAGTACTTC
j_gene: TRBJ1-2; len: 17; v_gene: TRBV21-1; d_gene: .; abundance: few; CDR3aa: CASSLPLGRGADYGYTF; CDR3nt: TGTGCCAGCAGCCTGCCGTTAGGTCGGGGCGCAGACTATGGCTACACCTTC
j_gene: TRBJ2-3; len: 15; v_gene: TRBV2; d_gene: TRBD2; abundance: .; CDR3aa: CASRPWTSPTDTQYF; CDR3nt: TGTGCCAGCAGACCCTGGACTAGCCCCACAGATACGCAGTATTTT
j_gene: TRBJ1-2; len: 14; v_gene: TRBV9; d_gene: TRBD1; abundance: .; CDR3aa: CASSVGQGNYGYTF; CDR3nt: TGTGCCAGCAGCGTAGGACAGGGGAACTATGGCTACACCTTC
j_gene: TRBJ1-1; len: 15; v_gene: TRBV5-1; d_gene: TRBD1; abundance: .; CDR3aa: CASSQGQGANTEAFF; CDR3nt: TGCGCCAGCAGCCAAGGACAGGGGGCGAACACTGAAGCTTTCTTT
j_gene: TRBJ2-7; len: 13; v_gene: TRBV11-1; d_gene: .; abundance: once; CDR3aa: CASSLRGWHEQYF; CDR3nt: TGTGCCAGCAGCTTAAGGGGCTGGCACGAGCAGTACTTC
j_gene: TRBJ1-4; len: 12; v_gene: TRBV7-9; d_gene: .; abundance: .; CDR3aa: CASSRQDEKLFF; CDR3nt: TGTGCCAGCAGCAGACAGGATGAAAAACTGTTTTTT
j_gene: TRBJ2-7; len: 14; v_gene: TRBV18; d_gene: .; abundance: .; CDR3aa: CASSRQPSSYEQYF; CDR3nt: TGTGCCAGCTCACGCCAGCCGAGCTCCTACGAGCAGTACTTC
j_gene: TRBJ1-4; len: 16; v_gene: TRBV6-6; d_gene: .; abundance: .; CDR3aa: CASSSADSPANEKLFF; CDR3nt: TGTGCCAGCAGTTCTGCAGACTCACCAGCTAATGAAAAACTGTTTTTT
j_gene: TRBJ2-7; len: 14; v_gene: TRBV6-1; d_gene: .; abundance: .; CDR3aa: CASSDPPGIDEQYF; CDR3nt: TGTGCCAGCAGTGACCCGCCAGGGATCGACGAGCAGTACTTC
j_gene: TRBJ2-7; len: 15; v_gene: TRBV5-1; d_gene: .; abundance: .; CDR3aa: CASSRRTGVAGEQYF; CDR3nt: TGCGCCAGCAGCAGGCGGACGGGAGTGGCGGGAGAGCAGTACTTC
j_gene: TRBJ2-7; len: 14; v_gene: TRBV5-1; d_gene: .; abundance: .; CDR3aa: CASSLTDFSWEQYF; CDR3nt: TGCGCCAGCAGCCTGACAGATTTTTCGTGGGAGCAGTACTTC